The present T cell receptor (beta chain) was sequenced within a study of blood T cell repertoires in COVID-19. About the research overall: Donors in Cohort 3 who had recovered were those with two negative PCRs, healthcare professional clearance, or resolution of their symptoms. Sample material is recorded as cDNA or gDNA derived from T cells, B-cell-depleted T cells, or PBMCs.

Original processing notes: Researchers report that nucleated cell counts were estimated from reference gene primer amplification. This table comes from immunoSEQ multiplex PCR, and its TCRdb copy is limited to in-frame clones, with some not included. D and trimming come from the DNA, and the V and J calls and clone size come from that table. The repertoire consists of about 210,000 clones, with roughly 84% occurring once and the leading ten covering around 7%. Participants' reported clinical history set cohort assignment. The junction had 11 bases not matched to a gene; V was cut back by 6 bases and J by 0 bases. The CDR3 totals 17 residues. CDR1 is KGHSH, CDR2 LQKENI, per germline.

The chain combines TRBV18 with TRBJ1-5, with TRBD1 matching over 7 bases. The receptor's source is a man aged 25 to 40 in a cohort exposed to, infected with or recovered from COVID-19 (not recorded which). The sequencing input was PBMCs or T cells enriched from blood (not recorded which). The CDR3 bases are TGTGCCAGCTCGCCTTCTACAGGGGCCCCTAGCAATCAGCCCCAGCATTTT. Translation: CASSPSTGAPSNQPQHF.